The rows below give T cell receptor beta chains drawn from one sample of a study of blood T cell repertoires in COVID-19. Profiled with immunoSEQ multiplex PCR; TCRdb holds only in-frame clones, not every one. The table shows 350,000 to 500,000 clones, with about 88% occurring only once. The specimen was PBMCs or T cells enriched from blood (not recorded which). The receptor source for this set is a woman in her late teens or twenties who had been exposed to COVID-19. The CDR3 runs from the conserved cysteine through the conserved F or W. A D gene is named only where the DNA matches it firmly. Where a row states a size, it is once, few, many or the class of an expanded clone; other rows omit it.

v_call	d_call	clone_size	j_call	cdr3_aa	cdr3_nt
TRBV5-1	TRBD2	NA	TRBJ2-7	CASSLRGGSYEQYF	TGCGCCAGCAGCTTGCGGGGGGGCTCCTACGAGCAGTACTTC
TRBV7-9	NA	NA	TRBJ2-3	CASSPGRVSTDTQYF	TGTGCCAGCAGCCCGGGAAGGGTAAGCACAGATACGCAGTATTTT
TRBV7-3	NA	NA	TRBJ2-1	CASSFGYYNEQFF	TGTGCCAGCAGCTTCGGGTACTACAATGAGCAGTTCTTC
TRBV29-1	NA	NA	TRBJ2-5	CSVPGLETQYF	TGCAGCGTCCCGGGGTTAGAGACCCAGTACTTC
TRBV4-3	NA	NA	TRBJ1-6	CASSQDVYNSPLHF	TGCGCCAGCAGCCAAGATGTATATAATTCACCCCTCCACTTT
TRBV19	TRBD2	NA	TRBJ2-1	CASRPGLVNEQFF	TGTGCCAGTAGACCCGGACTAGTTAATGAGCAGTTCTTC
TRBV3-1/TRBV3-2	TRBD1	NA	TRBJ2-3	CASSQDLGTGSDTQYF	TGTGCCAGCAGCCAAGATTTGGGGACAGGGTCAGATACGCAGTATTTT
TRBV19	NA	NA	TRBJ1-5	CASREAGDQPQHF	TGTGCCAGCCGAGAGGCAGGGGATCAGCCCCAGCATTTT
TRBV28	NA	few	TRBJ2-3	CASSIMSTDTQYF	TGTGCCAGCAGTATAATGAGCACAGATACGCAGTATTTT
TRBV9	TRBD1	NA	TRBJ1-5	CASSDGQGGAQPQHF	TGTGCCAGCAGCGACGGACAGGGAGGCGCTCAGCCCCAGCATTTT
TRBV29-1	TRBD2	NA	TRBJ2-1	CSTDTRVAGGTYNEQFF	TGCAGCACCGACACGAGGGTAGCGGGGGGTACCTACAATGAGCAGTTCTTC
TRBV5-6	NA	NA	TRBJ2-3	CASSWGSDTQYF	TGTGCCAGCAGCTGGGGCTCAGATACGCAGTATTTT
TRBV7-2	NA	NA	TRBJ1-5	CASSPTVLNSNQPQHF	TGTGCCAGCAGCCCGACAGTGCTCAATAGCAATCAGCCCCAGCATTTT
TRBV18	NA	NA	TRBJ2-1	CASSPADSPTYNEQFF	TGTGCCAGCTCACCCGCGGACAGCCCTACCTACAATGAGCAGTTCTTC
TRBV18	TRBD1	NA	TRBJ2-1	CASSQGQGEVYEQFF	TGTGCCAGCTCACAGGGACAGGGGGAGGTTTATGAGCAGTTCTTC
TRBV3-1/TRBV3-2	TRBD2	NA	TRBJ2-1	CASSQPGLAHYEQFF	TGTGCCAGCAGCCAACCGGGACTAGCACACTATGAGCAGTTCTTC
TRBV19	TRBD1	NA	TRBJ1-1	CASRERRGVNTEAFF	TGTGCCAGTAGGGAGCGCAGGGGGGTGAACACTGAAGCTTTCTTT